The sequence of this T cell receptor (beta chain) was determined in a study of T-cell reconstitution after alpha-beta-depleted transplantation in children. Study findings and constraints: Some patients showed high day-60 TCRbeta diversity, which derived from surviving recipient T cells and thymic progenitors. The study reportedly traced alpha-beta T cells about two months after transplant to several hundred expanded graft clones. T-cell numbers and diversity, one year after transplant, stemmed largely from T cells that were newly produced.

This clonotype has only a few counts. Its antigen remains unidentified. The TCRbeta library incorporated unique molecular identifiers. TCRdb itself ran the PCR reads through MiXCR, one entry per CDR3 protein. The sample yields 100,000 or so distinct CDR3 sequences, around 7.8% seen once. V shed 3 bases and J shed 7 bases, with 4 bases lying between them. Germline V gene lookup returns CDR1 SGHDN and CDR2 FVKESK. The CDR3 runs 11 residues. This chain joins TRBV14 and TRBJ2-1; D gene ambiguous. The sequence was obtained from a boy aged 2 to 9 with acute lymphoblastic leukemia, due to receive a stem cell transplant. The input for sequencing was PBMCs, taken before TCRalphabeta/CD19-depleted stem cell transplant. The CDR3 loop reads CASSQLNEQFF. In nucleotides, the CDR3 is TGTGCCAGCAGCCAGTTGAATGAGCAGTTCTTC.